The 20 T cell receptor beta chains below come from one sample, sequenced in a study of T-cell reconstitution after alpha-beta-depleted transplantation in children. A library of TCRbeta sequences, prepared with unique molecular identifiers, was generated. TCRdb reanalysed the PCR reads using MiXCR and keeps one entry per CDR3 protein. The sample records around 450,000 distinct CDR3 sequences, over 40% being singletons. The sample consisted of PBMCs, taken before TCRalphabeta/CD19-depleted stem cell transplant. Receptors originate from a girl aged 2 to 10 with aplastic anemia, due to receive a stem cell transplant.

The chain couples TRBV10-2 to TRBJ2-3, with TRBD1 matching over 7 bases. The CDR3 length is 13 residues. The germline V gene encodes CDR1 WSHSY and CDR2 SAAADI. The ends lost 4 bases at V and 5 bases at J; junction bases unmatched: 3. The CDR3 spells CASSGTGQDTQYF. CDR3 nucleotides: TGCGCCAGCAGTGGGACAGGTCAAGATACGCAGTATTTT.

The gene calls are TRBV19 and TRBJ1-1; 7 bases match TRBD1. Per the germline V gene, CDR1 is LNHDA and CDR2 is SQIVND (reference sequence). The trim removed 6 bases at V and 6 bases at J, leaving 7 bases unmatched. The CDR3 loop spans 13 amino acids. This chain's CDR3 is CASRNRGGAEAFF. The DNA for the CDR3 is TGTGCCAGTAGGAACAGGGGTGGGGCTGAAGCTTTCTTT.

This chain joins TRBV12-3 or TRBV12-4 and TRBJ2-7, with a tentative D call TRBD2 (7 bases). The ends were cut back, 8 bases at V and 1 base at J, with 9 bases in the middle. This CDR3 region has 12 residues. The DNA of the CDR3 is TGTGCCAGCGGGGGGGCGTCCTACGAGCAGTACTTC. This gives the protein CASGGASYEQYF.

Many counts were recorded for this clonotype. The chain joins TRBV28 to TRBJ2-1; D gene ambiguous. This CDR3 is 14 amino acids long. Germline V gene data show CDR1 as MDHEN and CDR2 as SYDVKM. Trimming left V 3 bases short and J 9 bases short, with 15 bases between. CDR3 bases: TGTGCCAGCAGTTTCCGTCCCCGAACCTCTGAGCAGTTCTTC. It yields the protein CASSFRPRTSEQFF.

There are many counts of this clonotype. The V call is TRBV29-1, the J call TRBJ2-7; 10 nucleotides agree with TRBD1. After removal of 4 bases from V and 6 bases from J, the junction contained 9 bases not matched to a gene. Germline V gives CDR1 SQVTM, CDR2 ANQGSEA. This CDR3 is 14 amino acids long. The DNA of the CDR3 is TGCAGCGTTGCCGGGACAGGGGCTTCTCGCGAGCAGTACTTC. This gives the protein CSVAGTGASREQYF.

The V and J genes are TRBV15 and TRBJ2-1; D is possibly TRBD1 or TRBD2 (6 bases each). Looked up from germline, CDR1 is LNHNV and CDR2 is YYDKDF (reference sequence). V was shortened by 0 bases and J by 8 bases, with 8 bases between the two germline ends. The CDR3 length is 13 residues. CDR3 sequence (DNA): TGTGCCACCAGCAGAGAGGGGGGCGATGAGCAGTTCTTC. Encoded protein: CATSREGGDEQFF.

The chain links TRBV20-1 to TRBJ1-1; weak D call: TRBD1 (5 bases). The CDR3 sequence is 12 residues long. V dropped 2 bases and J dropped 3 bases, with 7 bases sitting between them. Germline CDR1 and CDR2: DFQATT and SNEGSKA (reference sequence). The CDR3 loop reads CSARWGDTEAFF. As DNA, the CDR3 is TGCAGTGCTAGATGGGGGGACACTGAAGCTTTCTTT.

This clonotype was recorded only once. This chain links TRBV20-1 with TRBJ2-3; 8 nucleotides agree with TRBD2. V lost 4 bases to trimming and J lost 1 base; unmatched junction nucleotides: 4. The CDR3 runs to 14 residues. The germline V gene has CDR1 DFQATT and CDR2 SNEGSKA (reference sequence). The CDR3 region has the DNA TGCAGTGCTATTCCGGGAGGGCGCACAGATACGCAGTATTTT. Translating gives CSAIPGGRTDTQYF.

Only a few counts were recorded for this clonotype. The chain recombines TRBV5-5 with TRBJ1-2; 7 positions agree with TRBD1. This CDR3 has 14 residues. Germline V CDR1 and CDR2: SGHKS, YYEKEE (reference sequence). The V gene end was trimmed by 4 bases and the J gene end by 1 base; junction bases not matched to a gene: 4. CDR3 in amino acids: CASSRGQHNYGYTF. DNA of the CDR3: TGTGCCAGCAGCCGGGGACAGCATAACTATGGCTACACCTTC.

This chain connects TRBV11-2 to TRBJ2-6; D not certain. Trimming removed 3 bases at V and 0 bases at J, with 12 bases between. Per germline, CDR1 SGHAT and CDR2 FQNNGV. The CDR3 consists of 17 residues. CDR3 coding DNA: TGTGCCAGCAGCTTCGACGGTACACGCTCTGGGGCCAACGTCCTGACTTTC. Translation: CASSFDGTRSGANVLTF.

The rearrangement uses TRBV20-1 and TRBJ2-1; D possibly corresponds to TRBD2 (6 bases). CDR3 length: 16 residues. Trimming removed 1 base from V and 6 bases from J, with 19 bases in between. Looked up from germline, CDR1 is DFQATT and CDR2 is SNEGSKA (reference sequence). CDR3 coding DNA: TGCAGTGCTAGAGGTCGACCGGGAGCCCCGGGCAATGAGCAGTTCTTC. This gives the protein CSARGRPGAPGNEQFF.

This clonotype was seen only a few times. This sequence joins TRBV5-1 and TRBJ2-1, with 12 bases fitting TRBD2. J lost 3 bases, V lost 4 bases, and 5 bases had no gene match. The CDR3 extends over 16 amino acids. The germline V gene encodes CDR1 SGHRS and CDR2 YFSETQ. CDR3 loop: CASSGGTSGYYNEQFF. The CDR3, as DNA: TGCGCCAGCAGCGGGGGGACTAGCGGGTACTACAATGAGCAGTTCTTC.

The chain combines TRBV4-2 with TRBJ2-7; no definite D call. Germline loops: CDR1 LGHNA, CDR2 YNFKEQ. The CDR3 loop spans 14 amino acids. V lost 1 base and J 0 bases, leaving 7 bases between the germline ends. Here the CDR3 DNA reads TGTGCCAGCAGCCAAGGCTTTAGCTCCTACGAGCAGTACTTC. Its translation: CASSQGFSSYEQYF.

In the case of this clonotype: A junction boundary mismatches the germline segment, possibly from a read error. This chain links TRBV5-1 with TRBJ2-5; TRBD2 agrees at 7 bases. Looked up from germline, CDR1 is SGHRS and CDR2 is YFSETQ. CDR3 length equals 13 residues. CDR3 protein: CVSTGGSDETQYF. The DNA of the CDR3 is TGCGTCAGCACCGGCGGGAGCGACGAGACCCAGTACTTC.

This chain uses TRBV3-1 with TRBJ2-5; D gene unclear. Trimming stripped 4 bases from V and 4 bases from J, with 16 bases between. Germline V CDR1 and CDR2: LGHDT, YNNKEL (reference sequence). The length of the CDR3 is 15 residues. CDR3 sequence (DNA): TGTGCCAGCAGCCTTGATATGCGGAGTCGAGAGACCCAGTACTTC. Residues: CASSLDMRSRETQYF.

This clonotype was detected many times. DNA of the CDR3: TGCAGTGCCCAGGACAGGGAGATTTATCAGCCCCAGCATTTT. Translation: CSAQDREIYQPQHF. The chain carries TRBV20-1 and TRBJ1-5; 8 bases are shared with TRBD1. This CDR3 has 14 amino acids. Germline trimming cut 6 bases from V and 5 bases from J; bases unmatched to any gene: 9. Germline V gives CDR1 DFQATT, CDR2 SNEGSKA (reference sequence).

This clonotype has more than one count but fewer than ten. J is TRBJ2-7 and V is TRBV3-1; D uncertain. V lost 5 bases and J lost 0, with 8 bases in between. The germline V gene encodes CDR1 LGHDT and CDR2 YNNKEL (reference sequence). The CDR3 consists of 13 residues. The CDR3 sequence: CASSSAYSYEQYF. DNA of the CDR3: TGTGCCAGCAGCAGCGCCTACTCCTACGAGCAGTACTTC.

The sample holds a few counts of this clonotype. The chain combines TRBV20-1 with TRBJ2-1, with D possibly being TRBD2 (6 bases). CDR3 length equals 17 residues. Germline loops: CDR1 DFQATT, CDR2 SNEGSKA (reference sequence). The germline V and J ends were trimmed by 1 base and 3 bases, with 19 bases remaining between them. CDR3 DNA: TGCAGTGCTAGAGGGGACCCTGGCGGGAACTTCTACAATGAGCAGTTCTTC. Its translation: CSARGDPGGNFYNEQFF.

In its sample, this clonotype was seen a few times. The CDR3 here is CASSFLDRGNTQYF. CDR3 nucleotides: TGTGCCAGCAGCTTCTTGGACAGGGGAAATACGCAGTATTTT. V is TRBV7-9 and J is TRBJ2-3, with 9 bases fitting TRBD1. The V and J ends lost 3 bases and 7 bases, in that order; junction bases with no gene match: 5. CDR1 and CDR2 (germline): SEHNR, FQNEAQ (reference sequence). The CDR3 has 14 amino acids.

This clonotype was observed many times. The CDR3 loop is CASSRPGQVNYGYTF. The CDR3, as DNA: TGTGCCAGCAGCCGACCGGGACAGGTTAACTATGGCTACACCTTC. This chain joins TRBV11-2 and TRBJ1-2; TRBD1 matches at 8 bases. The CDR3 spans 15 residues. V lost 5 bases to trimming and J lost 1 base; unmatched junction nucleotides: 6. Germline V gene data show CDR1 as SGHAT and CDR2 as FQNNGV.